The 21 T cell receptor beta chains reported below all come from one sample, sequenced in a study of CD8 T cells in Susac syndrome. After extraction with the RNeasy kit, roughly 0.5 to 1 ug of the RNA was reverse transcribed using random hexamers. TCRdb itself ran the immunoSEQ multiplex PCR reads through MiXCR, one entry per CDR3 protein. The repertoire holds some 190,000 distinct CDR3 sequences, with approximately 94% as singletons. Input material: CD4+ T cells from PBMCs. Receptors originate from a human donor in good health.

The chain uses TRBV7-2 and TRBJ1-6; TRBD1 agrees at 8 bases. Germline lookup yields CDR1 SGHTA and CDR2 FQGNSA. The V gene end was trimmed by 0 bases and the J gene end by 9 bases; junction bases not matched to a gene: 4. The CDR3 runs to 15 residues. Written as DNA, the CDR3 is TGTGCCAGCAGCTTAGCGGGACAGGTCGTTTCACCCCTCCACTTT. Amino acids: CASSLAGQVVSPLHF.

The chain joins TRBV14 to TRBJ2-2; the match to TRBD2 covers 12 bases. This CDR3 has 17 amino acids. V lost 1 base to trimming and J lost 6 bases; unmatched junction nucleotides: 6. The germline gives CDR1 SGHDN, CDR2 FVKESK. CDR3 in DNA: TGTGCCAGCAGCCAAGTGACTAGCGGGGGCCGCGCCGGGGAGCTGTTTTTT. Its translation: CASSQVTSGGRAGELFF.

The J gene is TRBJ1-5, the V gene TRBV7-2, with D unclear. From germline, CDR1 is SGHTA and CDR2 FQGNSA. The CDR3 length is 14 residues. V was shortened by 5 bases and J by 3 bases, with 11 bases between the two germline ends. The CDR3 DNA reads TGTGCCAGCAGCCCAGGAGCTTACAATCAGCCCCAGCATTTT. It specifies CASSPGAYNQPQHF.

This clonotype occurred once. This chain links TRBV6-2 or TRBV6-3 with TRBJ2-3, with 12 bases aligning to TRBD2. V shed 5 bases and J 5 bases; nucleotides not matched to a gene: 11. The V gene's germline CDR1 is MNHEY and CDR2 SVGEGT. The length of the CDR3 is 17 residues. Here the CDR3 DNA reads TGTGCCAGCAGTCCCCGGACTAGCGGGGCCTTAATAGATACGCAGTATTTT. This translates into CASSPRTSGALIDTQYF.

The chain joins TRBV2 to TRBJ2-7, with D possibly matching TRBD1 (6 bases). This CDR3 is 14 amino acids long. Per the germline V gene, CDR1 is SNHLY and CDR2 is FYNNEI. V was trimmed by 6 bases and J by 0 bases, leaving 12 bases between them. CDR3 protein: CASRIGGPSYEQYV. The DNA for the CDR3 is TGTGCCAGCAGAATAGGGGGTCCCTCCTACGAGCAGTACGTC.

The chain's CDR3 is CASSRPNQPQHF. Here the CDR3 DNA reads TGTGCCAGCAGCCGGCCGAATCAGCCCCAGCATTTT. This chain joins TRBV6-5 and TRBJ1-5; D ambiguous. The V end lost 6 bases, the J end lost 4 bases, and 7 bases lay between the germline ends. This CDR3 spans 12 amino acids. CDR1 is MNHEY, CDR2 SVGAGI, per germline.

This chain uses TRBV7-9 with TRBJ2-1; D might be TRBD1 (6 bases). This CDR3 comprises 15 residues. Germline CDR1 and CDR2: SEHNR and FQNEAQ (reference sequence). The V end lost 3 bases, the J end lost 0 bases, and 9 bases lay between the germline ends. The CDR3 loop reads CASSFSRGSYNEQFF. As DNA, the CDR3 is TGTGCCAGCAGCTTTTCCAGGGGCTCCTACAATGAGCAGTTCTTC.

The sample holds one count of this clonotype. V and J are TRBV6-2 or TRBV6-3 and TRBJ2-1; no reliable D call. The CDR3 loop spans 13 amino acids. Germline V gives CDR1 MNHEY, CDR2 SVGEGT. V was cut by 8 bases and J by 0 bases, with 8 bases left in between. This CDR3 is CASRTHSYNEQFF. Written as DNA, the CDR3 is TGTGCCAGCCGAACCCACTCCTACAATGAGCAGTTCTTC.

The chain couples TRBV5-4 to TRBJ2-5; 9 bases align to TRBD2. Unmatched junction bases numbered 8, after V lost 1 base and J lost 4 bases. Per germline, CDR1 SGHNT and CDR2 YYREEE (reference sequence). The CDR3 spans 16 residues. CDR3 protein: CASSLLSGGFGETQYF. The CDR3 nucleotides read TGTGCCAGCAGCTTGTTGAGCGGGGGGTTCGGAGAGACCCAGTACTTC.

This chain connects TRBV5-1 to TRBJ1-1; D is unclear. This CDR3 spans 14 amino acids. Germline V CDR1 and CDR2: SGHRS, YFSETQ. The V and J ends lost 4 bases and 4 bases respectively, with 14 bases between them. The CDR3 DNA reads as TGCGCCAGCAGCGTGGATCCCCTAGGCACTGAAGCTTTCTTT. This gives the protein CASSVDPLGTEAFF.

This chain links TRBV20-1 with TRBJ1-6; D remains unclear. The germline V gene has CDR1 DFQATT and CDR2 SNEGSKA (reference sequence). Trimming pared 2 bases from V and 7 bases from J, leaving 18 bases between. This CDR3 is 16 amino acids long. The CDR3 DNA reads as TGCAGTGCTAGAAAAACCTTCTTCGCATCGAATTCACCCCTCCACTTT. This translates into CSARKTFFASNSPLHF.

The chain has TRBV28 and TRBJ2-2; 8 bases line up with TRBD1. CDR1 is MDHEN, CDR2 SYDVKM, per germline. This CDR3 region has 15 residues. V lost 6 bases, J lost 7 bases, and 10 bases stayed unmatched. CDR3 in amino acids: CASSSRGRKDGELFF. The CDR3 DNA reads as TGTGCCAGCAGCAGCAGGGGGCGGAAGGACGGGGAGCTGTTTTTT.

The chain links TRBV13 to TRBJ2-2; D is perhaps TRBD2 (6 bases). CDR1 and CDR2 (germline): PRHDT, FYEKMQ (reference sequence). Trimming pared 5 bases from V and 1 base from J, leaving 11 bases between. This CDR3 has 15 residues. The CDR3 nucleotides read TGTGCCAGCAGCGCCACTAGCTTGAACACCGGGGAGCTGTTTTTT. Encoded protein: CASSATSLNTGELFF.

J is TRBJ2-1 and V is TRBV13, with a tentative D call TRBD2 (7 bases). The germline CDR1 and CDR2 sequences are PRHDT and FYEKMQ (reference sequence). V was cut by 3 bases and J by 12 bases, with 21 bases left in between. This CDR3 comprises 15 residues. The CDR3 reads CASSLARGARFVQFF. The CDR3 DNA reads as TGTGCCAGCAGCTTGGCCCGGGGGGCGCGATTTGTGCAGTTCTTC.

The chain carries TRBV7-8 and TRBJ1-6, with 10 bases lining up with TRBD1. The CDR3 has 16 residues. The ends lost 3 bases at V and 8 bases at J; junction bases unmatched: 7. Per germline, CDR1 SGHVS and CDR2 FQNEAQ. The CDR3 loop reads CASSFKRGTGDSPLHF. In DNA, the CDR3 is TGTGCCAGCAGCTTTAAACGGGGGACAGGGGATTCACCCCTCCACTTT. The complete variable domain, with remaining parts taken from reference TRBV7-8 and TRBJ1-6, reads GAGVSQSPRYKVAKRGQDVALRCDPISGHVSLFWYQQALGQGPEFLTYFQNEAQLDKSGLPSDRFFAERPEGSVSTLKIQRTQQEDSAVYLCASSFKRGTGDSPLHFGNGTRLTVT.

V is TRBV28 and J is TRBJ1-2; tentative D call: TRBD1 (6 bases). The CDR3 has 14 amino acids. CDR1 and CDR2 (germline): MDHEN, SYDVKM. V was shortened by 6 bases and J by 3 bases, with 14 bases between the two germline ends. The CDR3 DNA reads as TGTGCCAGCAGCCATGTCCAGGGGTACTATGGCTACACCTTC. It codes for CASSHVQGYYGYTF.

The chain carries TRBV15 and TRBJ1-6; no clear D gene. The CDR3 has 17 amino acids. Trimming took off 4 bases at V and 0 bases at J, with 13 bases between the two ends. Germline lookup yields CDR1 LNHNV and CDR2 YYDKDF (reference sequence). The CDR3 region has the DNA TGTGCCACCAGCATGAAGGTCGGCAGCTCCTATAATTCACCCCTCCACTTT. Encoded protein: CATSMKVGSSYNSPLHF.

The chain uses TRBV19 and TRBJ2-1, with D unclear. The CDR3 is 11 amino acids. CDR1 is LNHDA, CDR2 SQIVND, per germline (reference sequence). V lost 5 bases and J lost 6, with 5 bases in between. In nucleotides, the CDR3 is TGTGCCAGTAGTCCCGGCAATGAGCAGTTCTTC. Translation: CASSPGNEQFF.

The genes are TRBV6-1 and TRBJ2-3; D may be TRBD2 (5 bases). Germline-derived CDR1 and CDR2 are MNHNS and SASEGT. Trimming removed 5 bases at V and 4 bases at J, with 22 bases between. CDR3 length: 17 amino acids. Here the CDR3 reads CASSPLRSSGPPDTQYF. The CDR3 region has the DNA TGTGCCAGCAGTCCCCTAAGGTCGAGCGGACCACCAGATACGCAGTATTTT.

The chain recombines TRBV7-2 with TRBJ2-5, with D unresolved. CDR1 SGHTA and CDR2 FQGNSA come from the germline V gene. Trimming cost V 5 bases and J 8 bases, with 12 bases left between them. This CDR3 region has 12 residues. CDR3 residues: CASSPGWQTQYF. In nucleotides, the CDR3 is TGTGCCAGCAGCCCCGGATGGCAAACCCAGTACTTC. Supplemented by reference TRBV7-2 and TRBJ2-5, the full variable domain reads GAGVSQSPSNKVTEKGKDVELRCDPISGHTALYWYRQSLGQGLEFLIYFQGNSAPDKSGLPSDRFSAERTGGSVSTLTIQRTQQEDSAVYLCASSPGWQTQYFGPGTRLLVL.

The chain couples TRBV6-1 to TRBJ2-7, with 9 bases identical to TRBD1. The germline V gene has CDR1 MNHNS and CDR2 SASEGT. The CDR3 has 16 amino acids. V lost 7 bases, J lost 2 bases, and 12 bases stayed unmatched. CDR3 loop: CASIWDRVGGTYEQYF. CDR3 nucleotide sequence: TGTGCCAGCATCTGGGACAGGGTGGGGGGCACCTACGAGCAGTACTTC.